The 20 T cell receptor beta chains given below trace back to one sample, sequenced in a study of CD8+CD57+ T cells in acquired aplastic anemia. It was patients with CD8+CD57+ cell expansion by flow cytometry who were chosen for sequencing. The study profiled TCR beta VDJ and CDR3 using genomic DNA as template. TCRdb re-called the reads through MiXCR, storing one row per CDR3 protein. The sample records approximately 300,000 distinct CDR3 sequences, under 60% being singletons. The specimen was sorted CD4+, CD8+, or CD8+CD57+ T cells (not recorded which) from PBMCs. The origin of the receptors is a human donor with aplastic anemia.

This sequence joins TRBV15 and TRBJ2-5, with a possible D match to TRBD1 (6 bases). The germline V gene has CDR1 LNHNV and CDR2 YYDKDF (reference sequence). With 3 bases removed from V and 3 bases from J, the gap between germline ends came to 17 bases. There are 16 residues in the CDR3. The CDR3 DNA reads as TGTGCCACCAGCAGGGGGCTGGGGGCGCTAAAAGAGACCCAGTACTTC. Translating it yields CATSRGLGALKETQYF.

This clonotype was detected ten times or more. This sequence joins TRBV7-2 and TRBJ2-6; D may be TRBD1 (5 bases). Per germline, CDR1 SGHTA and CDR2 FQGNSA. The CDR3 consists of 14 residues. The ends were cut back, 11 bases at V and 0 bases at J, with 11 bases in the middle. CDR3 nucleotides: TGTGCCGAAAAGACAGACTCTGGGGCCAACGTCCTGACTTTC. Its protein is CAEKTDSGANVLTF.

The chain couples TRBV20-1 to TRBJ1-4; D remains unclear. The CDR3 spans 14 residues. The V end lost 0 bases, the J end lost 5 bases, and 10 bases lay between the germline ends. CDR1 and CDR2 from the germline V gene are DFQATT and SNEGSKA (reference sequence). The CDR3 DNA follows: TGCAGTGCTAGAGATGTGGGTTTCAATGAAAAACTGTTTTTT. The encoded protein is CSARDVGFNEKLFF.

This chain joins TRBV15 and TRBJ2-2; D is possibly TRBD2 (5 bases). The CDR3 loop spans 15 amino acids. Per germline, CDR1 LNHNV and CDR2 YYDKDF (reference sequence). Trimming took 0 bases from V and 0 from J, leaving 5 bases between them. This CDR3 is CATSRDGANTGELFF. Written as DNA, the CDR3 is TGTGCCACCAGCAGAGACGGGGCGAACACCGGGGAGCTGTTTTTT.

This clonotype was seen a single time. V usage is TRBV2 and J usage is TRBJ2-5, with TRBD2 as a possible D gene (6 bases). The CDR3 contains 16 residues. Germline V gene sequence: CDR1 SNHLY, CDR2 FYNNEI. The V end was cut by 3 bases, the J end by 3 bases, with 17 bases between. The CDR3 bases are TGTGCCAGCAGTGATCAGAGAGGTTGGGGGGAAGAGACCCAGTACTTC. Amino acids: CASSDQRGWGEETQYF.

This clonotype occurred many times. The chain links TRBV5-1 to TRBJ1-4; perhaps TRBD1 as D (5 bases). V lost 1 base and J 0 bases, leaving 7 bases between the germline ends. Germline CDR1 and CDR2: SGHRS and YFSETQ. The CDR3 sequence is 15 residues long. CDR3 bases: TGCGCCAGCAGCTTGACGGGGGCAACTAATGAAAAACTGTTTTTT. This gives the protein CASSLTGATNEKLFF.

About this clonotype: One end of the junction fails to match germline, which may point to a read error. V usage is TRBV5-1 and J usage is TRBJ2-7, with 7 bases identical to TRBD2. The germline V gene has CDR1 SGHRS and CDR2 YFSETQ. This CDR3 spans 15 amino acids. The DNA of the CDR3 is TGTGCCAGCAGCGGAGGGGAGGGCCGCTCCTACGAGCGGTACTTC. This gives the protein CASSGGEGRSYERYF.

This clonotype was detected many times. V gene TRBV10-3 combines with J gene TRBJ2-2, with D possibly called TRBD1 or TRBD2 (5 bases each). This CDR3 has 12 amino acids. V was clipped by 7 bases and J by 6 bases, with 9 bases between them. The V gene's germline CDR1 is ENHRY and CDR2 SYGVKD. DNA for the CDR3: TGTGCCATCACTCCGGGGCCCGGGGAGCTGTTTTTT. Protein: CAITPGPGELFF.

The rearrangement uses TRBV7-3 and TRBJ1-1; a weak D match, TRBD1 (5 bases). With 2 bases removed from V and 4 bases from J, the gap between germline ends came to 14 bases. This CDR3 is built from 15 residues. CDR1 and CDR2 from the germline V gene are SGHTA and FQGTGA. The CDR3 sequence is CASSLLPGLGTEAFF. Here the CDR3 DNA reads TGTGCCAGCAGCTTACTACCAGGGTTGGGCACTGAAGCTTTCTTT.

This clonotype was seen just once. The V gene is TRBV9, the J gene TRBJ1-6; TRBD1 matches at 9 bases. V lost 0 bases to trimming and J lost 11 bases; unmatched junction nucleotides: 3. The CDR3 runs 14 residues. Germline loops: CDR1 SGDLS, CDR2 YYNGEE. CDR3 amino acids: CASSVEGTGTPLHF. The CDR3 nucleotides read TGTGCCAGCAGCGTAGAGGGGACAGGGACACCCCTCCACTTT.

This clonotype was picked up many times. One junction end disagrees with the germline gene, perhaps due to a read error. This sequence joins TRBV7-6 and TRBJ2-1; 7 positions match TRBD1. This CDR3 is 16 amino acids long. From germline, CDR1 is SGHVS and CDR2 FNYEAQ. The CDR3 loop reads CASSARDSFSYNGQFF. The CDR3, as DNA: TGTGCCAGCAGCGCTCGGGACAGCTTCTCCTACAATGGGCAGTTCTTC.

In regard to this clonotype: The junction and the germline gene differ at one end; a read error may be behind it. The chain is built from TRBV20-1 and TRBJ1-6; D unclear. Germline V gene lookup returns CDR1 DFQATT and CDR2 SNEGSKA (reference sequence). CDR3 length: 14 amino acids. CDR3 residues: CSASGSGYDSPLHF. CDR3 DNA: TGCAGCGCTAGTGGGTCTGGGTATGATTCACCCCTCCACTTT.

This sequence joins TRBV6-6 and TRBJ1-1; 7 bases agree with TRBD1. The CDR3 is made up of 14 amino acids. The germline V gene has CDR1 MNHNY and CDR2 SVGAGI (reference sequence). V shed 6 bases and J 6 bases; nucleotides not matched to a gene: 10. The CDR3 nucleotides are TGTGCCAGCAGGCAAGACAGGGAGTATCCTGAAGCTTTCTTT. This codes for CASRQDREYPEAFF.

The chain combines TRBV24-1 with TRBJ1-5; 9 bases match TRBD1. This CDR3 spans 14 amino acids. The germline gives CDR1 KGHDR, CDR2 SFDVKD. V dropped 6 bases and J dropped 6; count of bases not matched to a gene: 5. The CDR3 bases are TGTGCCACCAGTCAAACAGGGGGCGGTCAGCCCCAGCATTTT. Translated, it gives CATSQTGGGQPQHF.

This clonotype was detected many times. This chain uses TRBV25-1 with TRBJ1-1; 9 bases agree with TRBD1. The germline CDR1 and CDR2 sequences are MGHDK and SYGVNS. The CDR3 spans 14 residues. V was clipped by 4 bases and J by 1 base; unmatched bases: 1. The CDR3 loop reads CASSGGQGNTEAFF. CDR3 coding DNA: TGTGCCAGCAGTGGGGGACAGGGGAACACTGAAGCTTTCTTT.

V usage is TRBV29-1 and J usage is TRBJ2-3, with 9 positions matching TRBD2. Germline values: CDR1 SQVTM, CDR2 ANQGSEA. Germline trimming cut 8 bases from V and 2 bases from J; bases unmatched to any gene: 8. The CDR3 is 14 amino acids. Here the CDR3 reads CSSTAGGLTDTQYF. The CDR3 DNA follows: TGCAGCTCGACGGCGGGAGGGCTCACAGATACGCAGTATTTT.

The rearrangement joins TRBV20-1 to TRBJ2-3; D gene ambiguous. The DNA end lines up better with TRBJ1-5; the J call may be wrong. Germline V lookup: CDR1 DFQATT, CDR2 SNEGSKA (reference sequence). This CDR3 region has 15 residues. The CDR3 sequence is CSARDLTENGGTQHF. As DNA, the CDR3 is TGCAGTGCTAGAGATCTAACTGAAAACGGAGGTACGCAGCATTTT.

Comments on this clonotype: The conserved phenylalanine or tryptophan normally closing the CDR3 is absent here, so this likely arose from a read error. The chain recombines TRBV6-2 or TRBV6-3 with TRBJ2-3, with TRBD2 as a possible D gene (6 bases). The CDR3 length is 13 residues. CDR1 MNHEY and CDR2 SVGEGT come from the germline V gene. For the CDR3, the DNA is TGCGCCAGCAGGGCGGGGTCCGAAGATACGCAGTATCTT. This gives the protein CASRAGSEDTQYL.

In regard to this clonotype: Its ends do not fully match the called genes, so a read error is possible. The chain has TRBV7-9 and TRBJ2-5, with D uncertain. From germline, CDR1 is SEHNR and CDR2 FQNEAQ (reference sequence). This CDR3 is 15 amino acids long. CDR3 region: CASSLVPSHKETLYF. CDR3 nucleotides: TGTGCCAGCAGCTTAGTCCCCTCACACAAAGAGACCCTGTACTTC.

On this clonotype: The CDR3 does not end in the conserved phenylalanine or tryptophan, so this is likely a read error. The CDR3 region is CASSPRQAYEQYS. The CDR3 nucleotides are TGTGCCAGCAGCCCCAGACAGGCCTACGAGCAGTACTCC. The chain has TRBV7-9 and TRBJ2-7, with a tentative D call TRBD1 (6 bases). CDR3 size: 13 residues. The V gene lost 5 bases and the J gene lost 2 bases, with 10 bases spanning the gap. Germline CDR1 reads SEHNR; CDR2 reads FQNEAQ (reference sequence).